This T cell receptor beta chain derives from a study of OX40 agonist ivuxolimab in advanced cancers. Overall study: Administration of intravenous ivuxolimab to patients occurred every 2 weeks at 0.01 to 10 mg/kg. Study findings and constraints: Certain nonresponding patients likewise had low normalized T-cell clonal expansion.

This clone was seen only once. The antigen is unknown. Profiled with immunoSEQ multiplex PCR; TCRdb holds only in-frame clones, not every one. The sample holds under 25,000 clones, roughly four fifths seen once. The sampling schedule covered blood at baseline, cycle 4 day 1, and cycle 7 day 1. Trimming cost V 9 bases and J 8 bases, with 25 bases left between them. In germline, CDR1 is LNHDA, CDR2 SQIVND (reference sequence). The CDR3 is made up of 15 amino acids. The specimen comprised CD4+ or CD8+ T cells sorted from blood, sampled in a trial of the OX40 agonist ivuxolimab. The receptor's source is an adult with an advanced solid tumor such as melanoma, head and neck, liver or kidney cancer. The J gene is TRBJ1-1, the V gene TRBV19; D ambiguous. CDR3 coding DNA: TGTGCCAGCAGCGGGGAGAATATAGGACCCACCGAAGCTTTCTTT. Protein sequence: CASSGENIGPTEAFF.